This T cell receptor (beta chain) was captured in a study of CXCR3-negative and CXCR3-positive naive CD8 T cells. Study-wide points: Naive CXCR3-positive cells had TRB CDR3s more hydrophobic than those of CXCR3-negative naive cells.

Definition of naive CD8+ T cells rested on a CD45RO-CCR7+CD27+CD95- profile. The TRB cDNA libraries were prepared by 5' RACE with UMI labels. With the 5' RACE reads reprocessed, TCRdb shows one record per CDR3 protein and no DNA. This repertoire includes fewer than 50,000 distinct CDR3 sequences. The CDR3 is 13 residues long. For this clonotype: As yet, its antigen is unknown.

The TCR comes from a human donor in good health. Some clones in this sample may be carry-over from other donors' samples. The rearrangement uses TRBV12-3 or TRBV12-4 and TRBJ2-7. Sequences were obtained from naive CXCR3- CD8+ T cells from blood. The subset: CD45RO-CCR7+CD27+CD95- naive CD8+ T cells lacking CXCR3 (TNR3-). This chain's CDR3 is CASSLEGTYEQYF.